The 19 T cell receptor beta chains below were found in one sample sequenced in a study of blood T cell repertoires in COVID-19. Sequencing was performed with immunoSEQ multiplex PCR; in TCRdb, only in-frame clones are kept and a portion is missing. The repertoire holds about 670,000 clones, with over 80% as singletons. The sequencing sample was made of peripheral blood. All receptors derive from a young woman with acute or convalescent COVID-19.

The rearrangement links TRBV5-6 to TRBJ2-1; D is perhaps TRBD1 (5 bases). Germline-derived CDR1 and CDR2 are SGHDT and YYEEEE. Trimming shortened V by 2 bases and J by 10 bases, and 16 bases separated the two germline ends. The CDR3 spans 14 residues. As DNA, the CDR3 is TGTGCCAGCAGCTTAGGACAAGGGATAGACGAGCAGTTCTTC. It codes for CASSLGQGIDEQFF. The whole variable domain, remainder taken from reference TRBV5-6 and TRBJ2-1, is DAGVTQSPTHLIKTRGQQVTLRCSPKSGHDTVSWYQQALGQGPQFIFQYYEEEERQRGNFPDRFSGHQFPNYSSELNVNALLLGDSALYLCASSLGQGIDEQFFGPGTRLTVL.

This clone was observed a few times. The chain couples TRBV5-1 to TRBJ2-7; possible D gene TRBD1, 5 bases. The CDR3 spans 14 residues. Germline CDR1 SGHRS, CDR2 YFSETQ. The ends were cut back, 0 bases at V and 2 bases at J, with 9 bases in the middle. The CDR3 DNA reads TGCGCCAGCAGCTTGGTTCAGGGAACCTACGAGCAGTACTTC. This codes for CASSLVQGTYEQYF.

The chain has TRBV14 and TRBJ1-3, with D perhaps matching TRBD1 (6 bases). Trimming left V 4 bases short and J 2 bases short, with 15 bases between. Germline V gene lookup returns CDR1 SGHDN and CDR2 FVKESK. The CDR3 has 16 amino acids. CDR3 in DNA: TGTGCCAGCAGCCTAAGGGTTGCAGGGGCTGGAAACACCATATATTTT. Translated: CASSLRVAGAGNTIYF.

The gene calls are TRBV18 and TRBJ1-5; D not certain. The CDR3 has 13 amino acids. Trimming cost V 5 bases and J 9 bases, with 14 bases left between them. Germline V gives CDR1 KGHSH, CDR2 LQKENI. The CDR3 reads CASSLGEKRPQHF. The CDR3 DNA sequence: TGTGCCAGCTCATTGGGAGAGAAGCGGCCCCAGCATTTT.

This sequence joins TRBV24-1 and TRBJ2-5, with a possible D match to TRBD1 (5 bases). In germline, CDR1 is KGHDR, CDR2 SFDVKD. The CDR3 has 16 amino acids. Trimming removed 0 bases at V and 4 bases at J, with 14 bases between. The CDR3 nucleotides read TGTGCCACCAGTGATTTGGGGGCGCAGGTGGGAGAGACCCAGTACTTC. It is translated as CATSDLGAQVGETQYF.

V gene TRBV27 combines with J gene TRBJ1-4; tentatively, D is TRBD1 (5 bases). The V end was cut by 4 bases, the J end by 7 bases, with 13 bases between. Per germline, CDR1 MNHEY and CDR2 SMNVEV (reference sequence). The CDR3 contains 14 residues. In DNA form, the CDR3 reads TGTGCCAGCAGTTCGGGGGGAACAGGTGAAAAACTGTTTTTT. Translating it yields CASSSGGTGEKLFF.

The V call is TRBV30, the J call TRBJ2-7, with D possibly being TRBD1 (6 bases). V was cut by 2 bases and J by 3 bases, with 8 bases left in between. CDR3 length equals 12 residues. Germline loops: CDR1 GTSNPN, CDR2 SVGIG (reference sequence). CDR3 bases: TGTGCCTGGAGTTTACAGGGCTACGAGCAGTACTTC. This encodes CAWSLQGYEQYF. The variable domain in full, with the rest retrieved from reference TRBV30 and TRBJ2-7, is SQTIHQWPATLVQPVGSPLSLECTVEGTSNPNLYWYRQAAGRGLQLLFYSVGIGQISSEVPQNLSASRPQDRQFILSSKKLLLSDSGFYLCAWSLQGYEQYFGPGTRLTVT.

The chain uses TRBV4-1 and TRBJ1-1; the D gene is possibly TRBD1 (5 bases). The CDR3 has 19 amino acids. The V end was cut by 3 bases, the J end by 2 bases, with 25 bases between. Germline V CDR1 and CDR2: MGHRA, YSYEKL. The CDR3 DNA sequence: TGCGCCAGCAGCCATCGCCGGAACTTCCTACTTCAGGGAAACACTGAAGCTTTCTTT. It translates to CASSHRRNFLLQGNTEAFF.

The rearrangement uses TRBV12-3 or TRBV12-4 and TRBJ2-1; perhaps TRBD1 as D (6 bases). Trimming took 8 bases from V and 6 from J, leaving 14 bases between them. The CDR3 length is 13 residues. This chain's CDR3 is CASATTGFNEQFF. DNA of the CDR3: TGTGCCAGCGCGACCACAGGGTTCAATGAGCAGTTCTTC.

This chain uses TRBV14 with TRBJ2-1, with 7 bases fitting TRBD2. V lost 7 bases to trimming and J lost 3 bases; unmatched junction nucleotides: 3. The CDR3 spans 13 residues. CDR1 and CDR2 (germline): SGHDN, FVKESK. The chain's CDR3 is CASNTGGYNEQFF. CDR3 coding DNA: TGTGCCAGCAACACGGGGGGCTACAATGAGCAGTTCTTC.

This clone was seen only a few times. V is TRBV3-1 (or the pseudogene TRBV3-2) and J is TRBJ1-3; TRBD1 is a possible D gene (5 bases). With 4 bases removed from V and 0 bases from J, the gap between germline ends came to 10 bases. Looked up from germline, CDR1 is LGHDT and CDR2 is YNNKEL (reference sequence). CDR3 length: 15 residues. CDR3 DNA: TGTGCCAGCAGCCGGGGCCCGTCCTCTGGAAACACCATATATTTT. Translation: CASSRGPSSGNTIYF.

The rearrangement uses TRBV20-1 and TRBJ1-6; D is unresolved. The CDR3 sequence is 11 residues long. CDR1 is DFQATT, CDR2 SNEGSKA, per germline (reference sequence). The V end lost 3 bases, the J end lost 14 bases, and 11 bases lay between the germline ends. Here the CDR3 DNA reads TGCAGTGCTAGTTCACGGGAGGCCCTCCACTTT. Protein: CSASSREALHF.

CDR3 DNA: TGTGCCAACCAGGACAGGGTCTATGGCTACACCTTC. Its protein is CANQDRVYGYTF. The V and J genes are TRBV21-1 and TRBJ1-2; the table's D call, TRBD1, has no DNA check behind it. TRBV21-1 is a pseudogene. There are 12 residues in the CDR3.

The chain recombines TRBV7-6 with TRBJ1-3; D remains ambiguous. The V gene lost 1 base and the J gene lost 0 bases, with 7 bases spanning the gap. CDR1 SGHVS and CDR2 FNYEAQ come from the germline V gene. This CDR3 has 15 amino acids. CDR3 loop: CASSLVGLSGNTIYF. The CDR3 DNA follows: TGTGCCAGCAGCTTAGTCGGTCTCTCTGGAAACACCATATATTTT.

The rearrangement joins TRBV4-1 to TRBJ1-1; possibly TRBD1 for D (5 bases). The V gene lost 0 bases and the J gene lost 6 bases, with 17 bases spanning the gap. CDR3 length: 16 amino acids. CDR1 MGHRA and CDR2 YSYEKL come from the germline V gene. The CDR3 DNA reads TGCGCCAGCAGCCAAGACTGGGGACTCGGGGGGGCTGAAGCTTTCTTT. Translating it yields CASSQDWGLGGAEAFF.

V and J are TRBV5-1 and TRBJ2-2, with a weak D call TRBD1 (6 bases). Trimming shortened V by 4 bases and J by 2 bases, and 12 bases separated the two germline ends. This CDR3 is 15 amino acids long. Germline-derived CDR1 and CDR2 are SGHRS and YFSETQ. The CDR3 is CASSPRTDNTGELFF. DNA of the CDR3: TGCGCCAGCAGCCCCCGGACAGATAACACCGGGGAGCTGTTTTTT.

The rearrangement uses TRBV5-1 and TRBJ1-1; D is unresolved. Germline V gene lookup returns CDR1 SGHRS and CDR2 YFSETQ. This CDR3 comprises 15 residues. Trimming pared 0 bases from V and 0 bases from J, leaving 9 bases between. As DNA, the CDR3 is TGCGCCAGCAGCTTGGCCGAACAGCTGAACACTGAAGCTTTCTTT. Translated, it gives CASSLAEQLNTEAFF. The full variable domain, rest sourced from reference TRBV5-1 and TRBJ1-1, is KAGVTQTPRYLIKTRGQQVTLSCSPISGHRSVSWYQQTPGQGLQFLFEYFSETQRNKGNFPGRFSGRQFSNSRSEMNVSTLELGDSALYLCASSLAEQLNTEAFFGQGTRLTVV.

The chain links TRBV7-2 to TRBJ1-2; D is possibly TRBD1 (6 bases). Trimming shortened V by 2 bases and J by 4 bases, and 20 bases separated the two germline ends. Germline V gene data show CDR1 as SGHTA and CDR2 as FQGNSA. The length of the CDR3 is 17 residues. This chain's CDR3 is CASSLTGGATSAYGYTF. The CDR3 region has the DNA TGTGCCAGCAGCTTAACCGGGGGGGCCACATCGGCCTATGGCTACACCTTC.

A note on this clone: This sample includes further DNA sequences coding for the same CDR3. V gene TRBV6-5 combines with J gene TRBJ2-1; 9 bases align to TRBD2. Germline V lookup: CDR1 MNHEY, CDR2 SVGAGI. V dropped 0 bases and J dropped 2; count of bases not matched to a gene: 2. The CDR3 totals 16 residues. CDR3 DNA sequence: TGTGCCAGCAGTTACTCGGGCGGGGGGGCCTACAATGAGCAGTTCTTC. Protein product: CASSYSGGGAYNEQFF.